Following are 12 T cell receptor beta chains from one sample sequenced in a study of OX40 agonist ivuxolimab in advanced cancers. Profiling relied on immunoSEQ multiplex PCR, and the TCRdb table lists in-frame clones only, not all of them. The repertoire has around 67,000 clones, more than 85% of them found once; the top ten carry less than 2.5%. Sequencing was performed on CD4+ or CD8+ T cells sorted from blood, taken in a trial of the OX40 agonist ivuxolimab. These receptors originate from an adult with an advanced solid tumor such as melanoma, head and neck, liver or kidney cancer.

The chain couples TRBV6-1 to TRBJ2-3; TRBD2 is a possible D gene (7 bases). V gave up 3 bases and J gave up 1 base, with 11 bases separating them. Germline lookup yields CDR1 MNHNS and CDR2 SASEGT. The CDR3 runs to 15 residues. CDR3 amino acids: CASSDGGRGTDTQYF. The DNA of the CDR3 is TGTGCCAGCAGTGACGGGGGGCGGGGCACAGATACGCAGTATTTT.

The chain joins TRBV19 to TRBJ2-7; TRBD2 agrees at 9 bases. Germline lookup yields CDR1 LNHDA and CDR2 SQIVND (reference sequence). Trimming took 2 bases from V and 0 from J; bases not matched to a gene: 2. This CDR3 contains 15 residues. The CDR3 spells CASSILAGSSYEQYF. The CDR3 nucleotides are TGTGCCAGTAGTATACTAGCGGGGAGCTCCTACGAGCAGTACTTC.

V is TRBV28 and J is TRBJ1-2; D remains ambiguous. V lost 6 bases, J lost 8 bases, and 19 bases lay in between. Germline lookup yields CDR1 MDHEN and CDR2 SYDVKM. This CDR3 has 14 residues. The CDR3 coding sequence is TGTGCCAGCAGCTACGGACGGCCGATGGGGGGCTACACCTTC. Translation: CASSYGRPMGGYTF.

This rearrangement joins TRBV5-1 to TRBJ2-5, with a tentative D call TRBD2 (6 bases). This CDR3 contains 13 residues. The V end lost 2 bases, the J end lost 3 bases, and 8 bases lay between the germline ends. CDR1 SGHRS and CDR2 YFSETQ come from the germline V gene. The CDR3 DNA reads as TGCGCCAGCAGCTTCCCGGGGGAAGAGACCCAGTACTTC. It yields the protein CASSFPGEETQYF. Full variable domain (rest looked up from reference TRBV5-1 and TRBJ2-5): KAGVTQTPRYLIKTRGQQVTLSCSPISGHRSVSWYQQTPGQGLQFLFEYFSETQRNKGNFPGRFSGRQFSNSRSEMNVSTLELGDSALYLCASSFPGEETQYFGPGTRLLVL.

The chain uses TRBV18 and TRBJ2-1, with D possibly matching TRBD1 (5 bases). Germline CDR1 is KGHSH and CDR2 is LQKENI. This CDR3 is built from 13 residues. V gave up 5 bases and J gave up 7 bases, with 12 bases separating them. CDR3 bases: TGTGCCAGCTCAGAAGCAAGGGGTAATGAGCAGTTCTTC. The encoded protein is CASSEARGNEQFF.

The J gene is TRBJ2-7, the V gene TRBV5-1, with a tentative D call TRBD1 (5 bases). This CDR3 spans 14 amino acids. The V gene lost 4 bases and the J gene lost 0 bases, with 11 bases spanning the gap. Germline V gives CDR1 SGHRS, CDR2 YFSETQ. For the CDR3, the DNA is TGCGCCAGCAGCACGACAGAGCCCTCCTACGAGCAGTACTTC. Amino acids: CASSTTEPSYEQYF.

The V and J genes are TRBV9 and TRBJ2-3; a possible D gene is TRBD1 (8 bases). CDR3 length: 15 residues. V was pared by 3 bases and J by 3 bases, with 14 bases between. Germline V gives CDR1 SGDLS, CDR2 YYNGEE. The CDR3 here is CASSDYRGGTDTQYF. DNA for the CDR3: TGTGCCAGCAGCGATTACAGGGGGGGGACAGATACGCAGTATTTT.

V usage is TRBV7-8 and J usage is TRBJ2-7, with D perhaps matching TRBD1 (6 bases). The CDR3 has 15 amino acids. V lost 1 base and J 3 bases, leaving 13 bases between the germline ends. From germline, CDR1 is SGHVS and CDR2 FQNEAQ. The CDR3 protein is CASSLEGRGYYEQYF. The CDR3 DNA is TGTGCCAGCAGCTTAGAAGGCAGGGGCTACTACGAGCAGTACTTC.

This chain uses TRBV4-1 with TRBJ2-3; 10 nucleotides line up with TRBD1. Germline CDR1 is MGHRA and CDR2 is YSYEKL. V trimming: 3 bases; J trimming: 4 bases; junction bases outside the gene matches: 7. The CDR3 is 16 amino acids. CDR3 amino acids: CASSQTWGTGADTQYF. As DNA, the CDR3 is TGCGCCAGCAGCCAGACTTGGGGGACAGGGGCAGATACGCAGTATTTT.

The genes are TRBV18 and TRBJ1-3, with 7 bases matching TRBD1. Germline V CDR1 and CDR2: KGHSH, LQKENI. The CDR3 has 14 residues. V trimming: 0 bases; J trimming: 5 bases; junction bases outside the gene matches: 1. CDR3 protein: CASSPPGQRNTIYF. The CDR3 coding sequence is TGTGCCAGCTCACCACCGGGACAGCGAAACACCATATATTTT.

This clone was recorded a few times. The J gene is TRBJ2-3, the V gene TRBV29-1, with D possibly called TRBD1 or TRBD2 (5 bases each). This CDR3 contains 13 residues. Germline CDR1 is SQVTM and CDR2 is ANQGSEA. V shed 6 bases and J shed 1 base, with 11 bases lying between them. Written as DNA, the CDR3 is TGCAGCGTCCTTGTGGGGGGCACAGATACGCAGTATTTT. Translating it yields CSVLVGGTDTQYF.

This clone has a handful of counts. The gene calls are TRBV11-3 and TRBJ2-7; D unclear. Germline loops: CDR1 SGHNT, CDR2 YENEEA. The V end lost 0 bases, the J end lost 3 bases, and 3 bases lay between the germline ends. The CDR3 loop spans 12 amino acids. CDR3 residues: CASSLEIYEQYF. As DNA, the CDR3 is TGTGCCAGCAGCTTAGAAATCTACGAGCAGTACTTC.